This T cell receptor beta chain appears in the sequencing data of a study of control samples from healthy donors and cancer patients. The protocol was immunoSEQ multiplex PCR, while the TCRdb copy is restricted to in-frame clones and leaves out a portion. The repertoire consists of 400,000 to 500,000 clones, with around 90% occurring once and the leading ten covering just under 6.5%. The CDR3 extends over 14 amino acids. With 4 bases removed from V and 5 bases from J, the gap between germline ends came to 12 bases. Germline V CDR1 and CDR2: LGHDT, YNNKEL (reference sequence). The rearrangement links TRBV3-1 (or the pseudogene TRBV3-2) to TRBJ2-1; TRBD1 or TRBD2 may be the D gene (7 bases each). Material: PBMCs. This TCR derives from a man in his forties or fifties with head and neck cancer. The CDR3 DNA reads as TGTGCCAGCAGCCTCAGGGGGGGGCACAATGAGCAGTTCTTC. Amino acid sequence: CASSLRGGHNEQFF.